A single sample gave rise to the 11 T cell receptor beta chains below, sequenced in a study of shared clonotypes between healthy human individuals. Generated by immunoSEQ multiplex PCR, the TCRdb table keeps only in-frame clones and is missing some. Of 1,500,000 or so clones in the sample, roughly 96% were seen once. Sequencing was performed on naive CD4+ T cells sorted from blood. Described subset: CD45RA+ positively selected. The origin of the receptors is a man younger than 45 in good health.

The CDR3: CASRISGLAGANIQYF. In nucleotides, the CDR3 is TGTGCCAGCAGGATATCGGGACTAGCGGGAGCTAACATTCAGTACTTC. J is TRBJ2-4 and V is TRBV9; TRBD2 matches 14 bases. The germline V gene encodes CDR1 SGDLS and CDR2 YYNGEE. The V segment lost 5 bases and the J segment 7 bases; nucleotides outside the gene matches: 8. This CDR3 region has 16 residues.

The chain has TRBV28 and TRBJ2-1; TRBD2 might be the D (6 bases). Germline V gene data show CDR1 as MDHEN and CDR2 as SYDVKM. The V end lost 8 bases, the J end lost 5 bases, and 13 bases lay between the germline ends. The length of the CDR3 is 13 residues. This CDR3 reads CASCRETNNEQFF. As DNA, the CDR3 is TGTGCCAGCTGCCGGGAGACCAACAATGAGCAGTTCTTC.

This chain joins TRBV10-3 and TRBJ2-1, with TRBD1 matching 8 bases. The V gene's germline CDR1 is ENHRY and CDR2 SYGVKD. The CDR3 runs 16 residues. The V segment lost 4 bases and the J segment 5 bases; nucleotides outside the gene matches: 10. Here the CDR3 DNA reads TGTGCCATCAGTGGTCGCGACAGGGGAGTCGACAATGAGCAGTTCTTC. Translating gives CAISGRDRGVDNEQFF.

The chain recombines TRBV7-9 with TRBJ2-1; no clear D gene. The length of the CDR3 is 14 residues. The V end lost 4 bases, the J end lost 5 bases, and 12 bases lay between the germline ends. Germline V gene data show CDR1 as SEHNR and CDR2 as FQNEAQ (reference sequence). This CDR3 reads CASSSWAENNEQFF. CDR3 DNA sequence: TGTGCCAGCAGCTCATGGGCAGAAAACAATGAGCAGTTCTTC. Full variable domain (missing parts from reference TRBV7-9 and TRBJ2-1): DTGVSQNPRHKITKRGQNVTFRCDPISEHNRLYWYRQTLGQGPEFLTYFQNEAQLEKSRLLSDRFSAERPKGSFSTLEIQRTEQGDSAMYLCASSSWAENNEQFFGPGTRLTVL.

As regards this clone: The sample holds other DNA sequences that translate to the same CDR3. The J gene is TRBJ2-7, the V gene TRBV10-2; 9 bases agree with TRBD2. Germline V lookup: CDR1 WSHSY, CDR2 SAAADI. The CDR3 contains 13 residues. V shed 6 bases, J shed 2 bases, and the junction held 2 bases outside the gene matches. The CDR3 reads CASRTSGTYEQYF. The CDR3 nucleotides read TGCGCCAGCAGGACTAGCGGCACCTACGAGCAGTACTTC.

The chain combines TRBV19 with TRBJ2-1; TRBD2 agrees at 9 bases. This CDR3 spans 15 amino acids. V lost 3 bases and J lost 7; bases outside the gene matches: 7. The germline CDR1 and CDR2 sequences are LNHDA and SQIVND (reference sequence). CDR3 coding DNA: TGTGCCAGTAGTATCTCTAGCGGGAAAGGGAATGAGCAGTTCTTC. This gives the protein CASSISSGKGNEQFF.

The chain joins TRBV21-1 to TRBJ2-7. TRBV21-1 is flagged as a pseudogene. The CDR3 has 17 residues. CDR3: CASSMSGSRPKTYEQYF. The CDR3 DNA reads as TGTGCCAGCAGCATGTCGGGTAGCAGGCCAAAGACCTACGAGCAGTACTTC.

V is TRBV2 and J is TRBJ2-5; D is undetermined. This CDR3 has 15 amino acids. Germline V lookup: CDR1 SNHLY, CDR2 FYNNEI. The V end was cut by 7 bases, the J end by 1 base, with 16 bases between. The CDR3 is CASTRDGIPQETQYF. DNA of the CDR3: TGTGCCAGCACCCGAGATGGGATCCCCCAAGAGACCCAGTACTTC.

The chain employs TRBV19 and TRBJ1-5; the D is unclear. Germline CDR1 is LNHDA and CDR2 is SQIVND (reference sequence). This CDR3 region has 14 residues. The germline V and J ends were trimmed by 4 bases and 3 bases, with 10 bases remaining between them. The chain's CDR3 is CASSTPGNNQPQHF. The CDR3 DNA sequence: TGTGCCAGTAGTACTCCGGGGAACAATCAGCCCCAGCATTTT.

The J gene is TRBJ2-7, the V gene TRBV6-5; D is possibly TRBD2 (5 bases). CDR3 length equals 13 residues. Germline V lookup: CDR1 MNHEY, CDR2 SVGAGI. V shed 6 bases and J shed 12 bases, with 21 bases lying between them. The CDR3 region has the DNA TGTGCCAGCAGCCCCCCCCGCCGGCTGACTACGTACTTC. This gives the protein CASSPPRRLTTYF.

Of note for this clone: Other DNA sequences of this sample code for an identical CDR3. The rearrangement links TRBV28 to TRBJ1-4; TRBD1 agrees at 8 bases. This CDR3 is built from 15 residues. The V gene end was trimmed by 5 bases and the J gene end by 0 bases; junction bases not matched to a gene: 2. CDR1 MDHEN and CDR2 SYDVKM come from the germline V gene. CDR3 DNA: TGTGCCAGCAGTCAGACAGGGGCAACTAATGAAAAACTGTTTTTT. Protein: CASSQTGATNEKLFF.